The sequence of this T cell receptor (beta chain) was determined in a study of blood T cell repertoires in COVID-19 (dated by TCRdb to the early 2020s). Some background on the complete study: Samples from collaborators originated in the United States, Italy and Spain and spanned both the acute and convalescent phases of COVID-19. The material from the prospective study consisted of cDNA or gDNA derived from T cells, B-cell-depleted T cells, or PBMCs. The dataset comprised deeply sampled blood TCRbeta repertoires from subjects exposed to, actively infected with, or recovered from COVID-19. A freely available public database, intended as a resource for researchers studying the immune response to SARS-CoV-2, is where the repertoires were released. The samples were drawn from the first 160 participants of the ongoing ImmuneRACE study and from 1,254 subjects provided by 6 global collaborators. The sample metadata nearly always contained a de-identified subject ID, COVID-19 status, age in years and sex. Where available, HLA class I and class II types were taken from metadata supplied by the sample provider and were not determined by assay-based typing.

Samples from volunteer blood donors who had recovered from COVID-19 were contributed by a second Seattle source. The collaborating institutions used their own protocols to collect whole blood in K2EDTA tubes. Collaborator samples were shipped for TCRbeta analysis as frozen whole blood, isolated PBMCs, or DNA extracted from either sample type. V is cut back by 5 bases and J by 8 bases, with 11 bases in the junction unmatched. Including cysteine and phenylalanine, the CDR3 has 14 amino acids. Only CDR3 DNA remains: 42 bases, in frame from the first base. The germline V gene (reference sequence) provides CDR1 MNHEY and CDR2 SMNVEV. Results the study describes overall, beyond this receptor: How much clinical and demographic metadata was included differed by source and by participant, and the metadata was provided uncurated.

As for this clone: Its antigen specificity is not known. No much larger clone exists at a distance of one base, and base qualities are not known.

TCRbeta CDR3 regions were amplified from genomic DNA by means of the immunoSEQ Assay, a bias-controlled multiplex PCR. The authors' analysis ran thus. The number of nucleated cells in each sample was estimated from the amplification of reference gene primers within the assay. Sequence reads were collapsed and filtered to measure the absolute abundance of every unique TCRbeta CDR3 rearrangement. For each sample, productive Simpson clonality was calculated as the square root of Simpson's diversity index over productive rearrangements. TCRdb provides this immuneACCESS table in a form limited to in-frame rearrangements. Some clones are lacking; in checked studies, under half of them reflect an unresolved V gene, and why the rest are absent is not known. V and J calls and clone size are as listed in that table; D and trimming were resolved from the DNA. This sample is represented by roughly 220,000 clones; around 80% of them were singletons. Around 1.5% of the sample belongs to the ten largest clones.

The material sequenced was peripheral blood. This receptor chain uses TRBV27 and TRBJ1-2, with 7 bases matching TRBD1. The TCR sequence derives from a middle-aged woman who had recovered from COVID-19. In nucleotide form, the sequence is TGTGCCAGCAGTGCACGACAGGGTTATAAAGGCTACACCTTC. Translation gives CASSARQGYKGYTF.